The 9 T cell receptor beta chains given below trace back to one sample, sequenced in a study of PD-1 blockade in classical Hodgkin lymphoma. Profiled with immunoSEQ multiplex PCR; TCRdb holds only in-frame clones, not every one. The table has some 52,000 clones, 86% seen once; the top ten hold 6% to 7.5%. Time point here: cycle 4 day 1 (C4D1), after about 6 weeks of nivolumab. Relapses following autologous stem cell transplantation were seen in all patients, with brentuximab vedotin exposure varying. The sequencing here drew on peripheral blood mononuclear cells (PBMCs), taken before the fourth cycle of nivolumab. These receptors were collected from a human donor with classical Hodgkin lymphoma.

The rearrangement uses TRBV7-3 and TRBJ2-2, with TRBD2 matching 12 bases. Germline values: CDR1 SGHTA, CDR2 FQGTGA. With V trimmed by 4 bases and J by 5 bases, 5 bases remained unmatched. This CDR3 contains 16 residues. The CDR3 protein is CASSSQGLAGTGELFF. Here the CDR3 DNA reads TGTGCCAGCAGCTCCCAAGGACTAGCGGGAACCGGGGAGCTGTTTTTT.

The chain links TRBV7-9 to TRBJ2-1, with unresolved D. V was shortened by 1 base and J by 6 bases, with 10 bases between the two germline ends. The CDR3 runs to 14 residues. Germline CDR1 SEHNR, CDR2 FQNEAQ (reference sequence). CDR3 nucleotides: TGTGCCAGCAGCTTAGGTGGTATCGGCAATGAGCAGTTCTTC. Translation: CASSLGGIGNEQFF.

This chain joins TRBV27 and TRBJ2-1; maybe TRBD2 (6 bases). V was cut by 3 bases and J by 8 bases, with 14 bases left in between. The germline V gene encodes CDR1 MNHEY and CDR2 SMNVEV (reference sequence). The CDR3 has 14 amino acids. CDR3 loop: CASSFGTWGDEQFF. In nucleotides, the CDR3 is TGTGCCAGCAGTTTTGGGACTTGGGGTGATGAGCAGTTCTTC.

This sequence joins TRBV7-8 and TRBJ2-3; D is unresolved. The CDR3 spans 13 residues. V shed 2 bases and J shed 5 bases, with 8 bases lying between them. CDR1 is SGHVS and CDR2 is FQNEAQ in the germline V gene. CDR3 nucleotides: TGTGCCAGCAGCTTAACAGTTAGAGATACGCAGTATTTT. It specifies CASSLTVRDTQYF.

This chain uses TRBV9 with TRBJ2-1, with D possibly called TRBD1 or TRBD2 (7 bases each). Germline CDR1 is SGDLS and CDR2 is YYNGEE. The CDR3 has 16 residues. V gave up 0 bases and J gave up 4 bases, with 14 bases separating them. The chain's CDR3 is CASSVAQGGEYNEQFF. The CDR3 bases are TGTGCCAGCAGCGTAGCCCAGGGGGGGGAATACAATGAGCAGTTCTTC.

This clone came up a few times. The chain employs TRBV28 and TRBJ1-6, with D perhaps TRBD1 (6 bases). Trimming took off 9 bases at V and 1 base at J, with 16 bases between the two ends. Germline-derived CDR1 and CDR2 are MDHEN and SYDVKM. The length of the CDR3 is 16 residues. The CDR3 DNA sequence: TGTGCCAGTACGTACAGGGCCAGTTCCTATAATTCACCCCTCCACTTT. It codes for CASTYRASSYNSPLHF.

The CDR3 is CASSEDHLTDTQYF. DNA for the CDR3: TGTGCCAGCAGTGAAGACCACCTCACAGATACGCAGTATTTT. The genes are TRBV6-4 and TRBJ2-3; D is undetermined. Between the trimmed V and J ends, which lost 3 bases and 2 bases, there was a span of 9 bases. Looked up from germline, CDR1 is MRHNA and CDR2 is SNTAGT. The CDR3 consists of 14 residues.

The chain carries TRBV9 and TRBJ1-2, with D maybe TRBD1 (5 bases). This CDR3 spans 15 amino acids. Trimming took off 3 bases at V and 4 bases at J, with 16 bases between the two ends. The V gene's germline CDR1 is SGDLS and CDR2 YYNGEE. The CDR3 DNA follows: TGTGCCAGCAGCGGCTTCGGCAGGGAGGGCTATGGCTACACCTTC. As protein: CASSGFGREGYGYTF.

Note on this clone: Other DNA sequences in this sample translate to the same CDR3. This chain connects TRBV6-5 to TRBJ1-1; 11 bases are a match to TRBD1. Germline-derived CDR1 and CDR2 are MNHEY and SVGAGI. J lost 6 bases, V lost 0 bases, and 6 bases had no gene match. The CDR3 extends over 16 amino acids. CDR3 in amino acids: CASSYSLSGQGAEAFF. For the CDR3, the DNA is TGTGCCAGCAGTTACTCGCTATCGGGACAGGGGGCTGAAGCTTTCTTT.